The 14 T cell receptor beta chains below all came from one sample that was sequenced in a study of T cells in Graves' hyperthyroidism and ophthalmopathy. Template material for amplifying TCR beta CDR3 regions consisted of RNA transcripts. The TCR CDR3 was amplified in a first-round RT-PCR using the HTBI primer set. From the multiplex PCR reads, TCRdb called clonotypes with MiXCR, one entry per CDR3 protein. Of hundreds of thousands of distinct CDR3 sequences detected, about 15% appear once; the ten largest clones hold around 4%. The sequenced material came from blood. Source of these receptors: a woman aged 40 to 49 with Graves' ophthalmopathy.

The V and J genes are TRBV28 and TRBJ2-7; 7 bases match TRBD2. CDR1 is MDHEN, CDR2 SYDVKM, per germline. Germline trimming cut 6 bases from V and 4 bases from J; bases unmatched to any gene: 18. The CDR3 loop spans 17 amino acids. The CDR3 DNA reads TGTGCCAGCAGCTCTCCCACCGGGGGAGGGGAGATATACGAGCAGTACTTC. It specifies CASSSPTGGGEIYEQYF.

This clonotype showed up just a few times. The chain combines TRBV19 with TRBJ1-5; D perhaps matches TRBD1 (5 bases). Germline values: CDR1 LNHDA, CDR2 SQIVND (reference sequence). The CDR3 has 15 amino acids. V gave up 5 bases and J gave up 3 bases, with 14 bases separating them. The DNA of the CDR3 is TGTGCCAGTAGTCTAGCAGGGTACTTCAATCAGCCCCAGCATTTT. It encodes CASSLAGYFNQPQHF.

This clonotype occurred many times. V gene TRBV28 combines with J gene TRBJ2-1, with D perhaps matching TRBD1 (6 bases). Trimming took 3 bases from V and 6 from J, leaving 12 bases between them. The length of the CDR3 is 14 residues. The V gene's germline CDR1 is MDHEN and CDR2 SYDVKM. CDR3 region: CASSFRDTRNEQFF. CDR3 bases: TGTGCCAGCAGTTTTCGGGACACCCGCAATGAGCAGTTCTTC.

This clonotype has just one count. The V call is TRBV6-1, the J call TRBJ2-7; 11 bases map to TRBD1. The CDR3 loop spans 15 amino acids. Losses at the gene ends were 6 bases for V and 4 bases for J; bases not matched to a gene: 8. Germline values: CDR1 MNHNS, CDR2 SASEGT. As DNA, the CDR3 is TGTGCCAGCAGCTCCCGGACAGGGGGCAGGTACGAGCAGTACTTC. Translation: CASSSRTGGRYEQYF.

This clonotype appeared many times. This rearrangement joins TRBV28 to TRBJ2-6; no reliable D call. The ends were cut back, 7 bases at V and 3 bases at J, with 10 bases in the middle. The germline gives CDR1 MDHEN, CDR2 SYDVKM. The CDR3 is 14 residues long. The DNA for the CDR3 is TGTGCCAGCACCTATTATTTTGGGGCCAACGTCCTGACTTTC. As protein: CASTYYFGANVLTF.

In this sample, this clonotype turned up many times. V gene TRBV29-1 combines with J gene TRBJ1-1; D ambiguous. V was pared by 2 bases and J by 2 bases, with 6 bases between. Germline lookup yields CDR1 SQVTM and CDR2 ANQGSEA. CDR3 size: 12 residues. The CDR3, as DNA: TGCAGCGTTGAAAAGGGAAACACTGAAGCTTTCTTT. The encoded protein is CSVEKGNTEAFF.

The chain is built from TRBV12-5 and TRBJ1-6; D might be TRBD1 (5 bases). The CDR3 extends over 16 amino acids. Germline V lookup: CDR1 LGHNT, CDR2 FRNRAP. V gave up 3 bases and J gave up 7 bases, with 16 bases separating them. CDR3 residues: CASGFPTGAVNSPLHF. The CDR3 coding sequence is TGTGCTAGTGGTTTCCCCACCGGGGCGGTAAATTCACCCCTCCACTTT. Supplemented by reference TRBV12-5 and TRBJ1-6, the full variable domain reads DARVTQTPRHKVTEMGQEVTMRCQPILGHNTVFWYRQTMMQGLELLAYFRNRAPLDDSGMPKDRFSAEMPDATLATLKIQPSEPRDSAVYFCASGFPTGAVNSPLHFGNGTRLTVT.

This clonotype appeared many times. The V and J genes are TRBV7-2 and TRBJ1-1, with D unclear. CDR1 and CDR2 from the germline V gene are SGHTA and FQGNSA. The CDR3 extends over 13 amino acids. V was pared by 5 bases and J by 5 bases, with 12 bases between. The CDR3 DNA is TGTGCCAGCAGCCTGGGGATACCTACTGAAGCTTTCTTT. Protein product: CASSLGIPTEAFF.

This clonotype was recorded a few times. The chain employs TRBV11-2 and TRBJ2-2; TRBD2 agrees at 10 bases. The CDR3 length is 18 residues. Germline V gene sequence: CDR1 SGHAT, CDR2 FQNNGV. V dropped 5 bases and J dropped 4; count of bases not matched to a gene: 13. This CDR3 reads CASSGGGKGLASTGELFF. DNA for the CDR3: TGTGCCAGCAGCGGAGGGGGGAAGGGACTAGCGAGCACCGGGGAGCTGTTTTTT.

At least ten counts were recorded for this clonotype. The chain links TRBV30 to TRBJ1-5; D possibly corresponds to TRBD1 (6 bases). The CDR3 sequence is 15 residues long. The V end was cut by 0 bases, the J end by 4 bases, with 13 bases between. Germline CDR1 and CDR2: GTSNPN and SVGIG (reference sequence). CDR3 loop: CAWSVFGGQNQPQHF. The CDR3 nucleotides are TGTGCCTGGAGTGTATTTGGGGGGCAGAATCAGCCCCAGCATTTT.

This clonotype was counted many times. The chain combines TRBV28 with TRBJ1-5, with a possible D match to TRBD1 (5 bases). The CDR3 has 17 residues. Looked up from germline, CDR1 is MDHEN and CDR2 is SYDVKM. V was shortened by 6 bases and J by 0 bases, with 18 bases between the two germline ends. The CDR3 region has the DNA TGTGCCAGCAGACCATCGTGGGGGGTAGGTAGCAATCAGCCCCAGCATTTT. It encodes CASRPSWGVGSNQPQHF. The full variable domain, in which reference TRBV28 and TRBJ1-5 provide the parts outside the CDR3, is DVKVTQSSRYLVKRTGEKVFLECVQDMDHENMFWYRQDPGLGLRLIYFSYDVKMKEKGDIPEGYSVSREKKERFSLILESASTNQTSMYLCASRPSWGVGSNQPQHFGDGTRLSIL.

This clonotype was seen many times. The J gene is TRBJ2-5, the V gene TRBV6-2 or TRBV6-3; 12 bases fit TRBD2. The CDR3 is 16 amino acids. V lost 2 bases, J lost 2 bases, and 3 bases stayed unmatched. CDR1 and CDR2 from the germline V gene are MNHEY and SVGEGT. CDR3: CASSYPLAGGQETQYF. CDR3 sequence (DNA): TGTGCCAGCAGTTACCCACTAGCGGGGGGTCAAGAGACCCAGTACTTC.

This clonotype was detected many times. The chain is built from TRBV6-5 and TRBJ2-5; tentatively, D is TRBD1 (6 bases). Germline-derived CDR1 and CDR2 are MNHEY and SVGAGI. This CDR3 comprises 13 residues. V was trimmed by 7 bases and J by 2 bases, leaving 11 bases between them. The CDR3 DNA reads as TGTGCCAGCAACAAGGGGGATCAAGAGACCCAGTACTTC. This codes for CASNKGDQETQYF.

This chain links TRBV25-1 with TRBJ2-3; the D gene is possibly TRBD2 (7 bases). CDR1 is MGHDK, CDR2 SYGVNS, per germline. This CDR3 spans 16 amino acids. V gave up 5 bases and J gave up 1 base, with 16 bases separating them. CDR3 residues: CASSSGGGAGTDTQYF. DNA for the CDR3: TGTGCCAGCAGTTCCGGTGGGGGGGCTGGCACAGATACGCAGTATTTT.